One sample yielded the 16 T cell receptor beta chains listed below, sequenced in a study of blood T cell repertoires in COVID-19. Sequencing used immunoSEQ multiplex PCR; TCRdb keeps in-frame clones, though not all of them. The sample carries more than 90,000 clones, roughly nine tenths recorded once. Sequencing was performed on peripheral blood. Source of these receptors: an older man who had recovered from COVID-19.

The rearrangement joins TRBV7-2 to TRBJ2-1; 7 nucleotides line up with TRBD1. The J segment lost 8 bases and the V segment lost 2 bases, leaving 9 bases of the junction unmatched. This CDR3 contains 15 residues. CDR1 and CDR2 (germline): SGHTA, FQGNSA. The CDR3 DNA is TGTGCCAGCAGCTTAACGACAGGGTACTTCCATGAGCAGTTCTTC. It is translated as CASSLTTGYFHEQFF.

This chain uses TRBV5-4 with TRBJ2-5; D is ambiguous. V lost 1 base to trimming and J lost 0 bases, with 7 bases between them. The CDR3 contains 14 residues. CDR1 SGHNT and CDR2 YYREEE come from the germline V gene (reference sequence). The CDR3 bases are TGTGCCAGCAGCTTGAAAGAGTACCAAGAGACCCAGTACTTC. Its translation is CASSLKEYQETQYF.

As DNA, the CDR3 is TGTGCCACCAGCAGAGATGGTAGGGGGAGTTCTGAAGCTTTCTTT. It translates to CATSRDGRGSSEAFF. The V and J genes are TRBV15 and TRBJ1-1, with a possible D match to TRBD1 (6 bases). Trimming pared 0 bases from V and 6 bases from J, leaving 14 bases between. The CDR3 sequence is 15 residues long. Germline lookup yields CDR1 LNHNV and CDR2 YYDKDF (reference sequence).

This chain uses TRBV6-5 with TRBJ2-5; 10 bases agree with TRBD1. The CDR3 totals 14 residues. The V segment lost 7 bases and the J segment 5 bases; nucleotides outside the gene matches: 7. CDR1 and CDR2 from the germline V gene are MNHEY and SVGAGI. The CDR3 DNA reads TGTGCCAGCATAGTGACAGGGGGCTTGGAGACCCAGTACTTC. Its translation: CASIVTGGLETQYF.

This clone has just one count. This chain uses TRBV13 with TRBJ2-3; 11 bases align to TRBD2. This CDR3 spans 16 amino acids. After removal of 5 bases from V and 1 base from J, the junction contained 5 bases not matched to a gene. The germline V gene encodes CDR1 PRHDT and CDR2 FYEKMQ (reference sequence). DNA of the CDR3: TGTGCCAGCAGCCCGAGACTAGCGGGGCGCACAGATACGCAGTATTTT. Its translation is CASSPRLAGRTDTQYF.

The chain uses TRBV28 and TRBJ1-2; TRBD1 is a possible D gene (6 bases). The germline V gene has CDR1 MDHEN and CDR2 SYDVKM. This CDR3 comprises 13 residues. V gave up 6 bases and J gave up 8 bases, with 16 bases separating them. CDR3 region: CASRPGQSLGYTF. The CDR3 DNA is TGTGCCAGCAGACCCGGACAGTCTTTGGGCTACACCTTC.

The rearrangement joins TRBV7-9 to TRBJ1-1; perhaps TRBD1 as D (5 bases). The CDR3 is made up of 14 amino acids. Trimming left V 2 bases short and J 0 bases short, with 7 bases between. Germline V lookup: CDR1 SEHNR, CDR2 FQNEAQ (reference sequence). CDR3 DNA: TGTGCCAGCAGCTTAAACAGGTTGAACACTGAAGCTTTCTTT. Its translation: CASSLNRLNTEAFF.

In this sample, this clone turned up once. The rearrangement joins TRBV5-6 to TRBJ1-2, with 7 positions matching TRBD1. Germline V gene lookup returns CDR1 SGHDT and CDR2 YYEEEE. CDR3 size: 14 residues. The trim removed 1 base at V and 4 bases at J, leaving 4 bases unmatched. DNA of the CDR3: TGTGCCAGCAGCTTGACAGGGGATTTCTATGGCTACACCTTC. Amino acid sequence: CASSLTGDFYGYTF. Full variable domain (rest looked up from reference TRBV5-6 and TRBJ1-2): DAGVTQSPTHLIKTRGQQVTLRCSPKSGHDTVSWYQQALGQGPQFIFQYYEEEERQRGNFPDRFSGHQFPNYSSELNVNALLLGDSALYLCASSLTGDFYGYTFGSGTRLTVV.

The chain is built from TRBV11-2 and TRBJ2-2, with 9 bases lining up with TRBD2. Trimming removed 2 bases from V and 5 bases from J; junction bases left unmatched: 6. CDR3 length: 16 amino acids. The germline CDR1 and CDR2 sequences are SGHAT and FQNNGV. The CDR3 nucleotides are TGTGCCAGCAGCTTAAGGGTGACTAGCGGAACCGGGGAGCTGTTTTTT. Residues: CASSLRVTSGTGELFF.

CDR3: CASSMRTGETQYF. Here the CDR3 DNA reads TGTGCCAGTAGTATGCGTACAGGGGAGACCCAGTACTTC. The chain has TRBV19 and TRBJ2-5, with D perhaps TRBD1 (6 bases). The CDR3 extends over 13 amino acids. The V end was cut by 3 bases, the J end by 5 bases, with 10 bases between. The germline gives CDR1 LNHDA, CDR2 SQIVND (reference sequence).

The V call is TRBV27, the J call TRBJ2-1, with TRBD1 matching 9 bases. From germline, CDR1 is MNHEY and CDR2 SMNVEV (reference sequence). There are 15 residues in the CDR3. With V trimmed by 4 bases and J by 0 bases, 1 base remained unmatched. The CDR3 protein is CASSSDRGSYNEQFF. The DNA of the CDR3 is TGTGCCAGCAGTTCGGACAGGGGCTCCTACAATGAGCAGTTCTTC.

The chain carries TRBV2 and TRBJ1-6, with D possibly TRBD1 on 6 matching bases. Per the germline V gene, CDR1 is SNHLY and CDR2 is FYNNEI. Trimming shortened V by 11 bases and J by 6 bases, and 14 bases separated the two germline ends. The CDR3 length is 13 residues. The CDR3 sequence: CAGQTGGNSPLHF. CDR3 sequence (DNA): TGTGCCGGCCAGACAGGAGGTAATTCACCCCTCCACTTT.

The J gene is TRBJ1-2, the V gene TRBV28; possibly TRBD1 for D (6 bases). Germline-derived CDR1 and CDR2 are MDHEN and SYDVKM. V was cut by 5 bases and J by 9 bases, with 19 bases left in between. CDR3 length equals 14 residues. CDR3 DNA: TGTGCCAGCAGTCCCCGAATGGGGGCGGGTAGCTACACCTTC. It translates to CASSPRMGAGSYTF.

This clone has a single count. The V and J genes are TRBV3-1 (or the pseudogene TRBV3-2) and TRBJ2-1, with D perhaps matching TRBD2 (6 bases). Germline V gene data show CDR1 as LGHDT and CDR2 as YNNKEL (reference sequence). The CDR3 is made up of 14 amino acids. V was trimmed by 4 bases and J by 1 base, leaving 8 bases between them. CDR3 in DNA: TGTGCCAGCAGCCGCGGGATGTCCTACAATGAGCAGTTCTTC. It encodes CASSRGMSYNEQFF.

The CDR3 loop reads CASSLYSSGNTIYF. CDR3 bases: TGTGCCAGCAGTTTGTACAGCTCTGGAAACACCATATATTTT. The chain employs TRBV6-5 and TRBJ1-3; no reliable D call. The CDR3 extends over 14 amino acids. The germline V and J ends were trimmed by 4 bases and 0 bases, with 7 bases remaining between them. Germline V gene data show CDR1 as MNHEY and CDR2 as SVGAGI.

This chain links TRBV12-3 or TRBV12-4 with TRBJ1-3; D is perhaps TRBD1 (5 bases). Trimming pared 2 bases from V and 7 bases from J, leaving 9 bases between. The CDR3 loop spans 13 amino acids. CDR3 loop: CASSLNPGNTIYF. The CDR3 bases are TGTGCCAGCAGTTTAAATCCAGGGAACACCATATATTTT.